The next 28 T cell receptor beta chains were all read from a single sample in a study of T cells in tumors after PD-1 blockade. Sequencing was performed with immunoSEQ multiplex PCR; in TCRdb, only in-frame clones are kept and a portion is missing. The data hold 30,000 to 40,000 clones, with around 78% observed a single time. The sample was PBMCs, taken before anti-PD-1 treatment. The receptor set was obtained from a human donor with basal cell carcinoma.

The chain joins TRBV19 to TRBJ2-5, with a tentative D call TRBD2 (5 bases). The DNA end is more similar to TRBJ2-7, so the J call may be wrong. Germline V gene lookup returns CDR1 LNHDA and CDR2 SQIVND (reference sequence). This CDR3 region has 14 residues. The CDR3 DNA reads as TGTGCCAGTAGTATAGACACGGGATTGGACGAGCAGTACTTC. Its translation: CASSIDTGLDEQYF.

This clone was recorded at least ten times. This chain uses TRBV7-9 with TRBJ2-7; 9 nucleotides align to TRBD2. This CDR3 is 16 amino acids long. The V gene end was trimmed by 6 bases and the J gene end by 3 bases; junction bases not matched to a gene: 12. Germline V CDR1 and CDR2: SEHNR, FQNEAQ (reference sequence). For the CDR3, the DNA is TGTGCCAGCAGAGGTGACAGAGCGACTAGCGGCTACGAGCAGTACTTC. Its translation: CASRGDRATSGYEQYF.

This clone was seen just once. The V and J genes are TRBV19 and TRBJ2-7, with TRBD1 matching 9 bases. V dropped 4 bases and J dropped 11; count of bases not matched to a gene: 9. This CDR3 is 13 amino acids long. CDR1 LNHDA and CDR2 SQIVND come from the germline V gene (reference sequence). CDR3 region: CASSSPGTGFKYF. The CDR3 DNA sequence: TGTGCCAGTAGTAGTCCCGGGACAGGGTTCAAGTACTTC.

This rearrangement joins TRBV7-2 to TRBJ2-4; TRBD2 might be the D (6 bases). This CDR3 comprises 13 residues. Germline assignment: CDR1 SGHTA and CDR2 FQGNSA. V lost 1 base, J lost 11 bases, and 12 bases lay in between. The CDR3: CASSLEWTGVQYF. Here the CDR3 DNA reads TGTGCCAGCAGCTTAGAATGGACGGGGGTTCAGTACTTC.

V and J are TRBV5-1 and TRBJ2-1; D not certain. This CDR3 is built from 14 residues. V lost 4 bases and J 7 bases, leaving 15 bases between the germline ends. Germline-derived CDR1 and CDR2 are SGHRS and YFSETQ. The CDR3 loop is CASSPIGPENEQFF. The CDR3 DNA sequence: TGCGCCAGCAGCCCCATTGGACCAGAGAATGAGCAGTTCTTC.

The chain uses TRBV6-2 or TRBV6-3 and TRBJ2-7; 11 positions agree with TRBD1. Losses at the gene ends were 6 bases for V and 4 bases for J; bases not matched to a gene: 17. Germline CDR1 is MNHEY and CDR2 is SVGEGT. The CDR3 sequence is 18 residues long. The CDR3 region has the DNA TGTGCCAGCAGCCGAGGTCAGGACAGGGGGCGAAGGGGATACGAGCAGTACTTC. This translates into CASSRGQDRGRRGYEQYF.

The V gene is TRBV5-5, the J gene TRBJ2-3; D remains ambiguous. The V end lost 2 bases, the J end lost 6 bases, and 10 bases lay between the germline ends. This CDR3 has 13 amino acids. CDR1 is SGHKS, CDR2 YYEKEE, per germline (reference sequence). The CDR3 spells CASSFLSPDTQYF. Here the CDR3 DNA reads TGTGCCAGCAGCTTCCTCTCGCCGGATACGCAGTATTTT.

This chain links TRBV14 with TRBJ1-1; perhaps TRBD1 as D (5 bases). CDR1 is SGHDN, CDR2 FVKESK, per germline. The CDR3 extends over 15 amino acids. The ends were cut back, 4 bases at V and 1 base at J, with 13 bases in the middle. The CDR3 loop reads CASSLLSDRNTEAFF. The CDR3 DNA reads TGTGCCAGCAGCCTCCTCAGCGACAGGAACACTGAAGCTTTCTTT.

The chain links TRBV20-1 to TRBJ1-2; D is unclear. CDR1 DFQATT and CDR2 SNEGSKA come from the germline V gene (reference sequence). Trimming stripped 3 bases from V and 10 bases from J, with 12 bases between. The CDR3 runs to 11 residues. CDR3 region: CSASSGVVYTF. For the CDR3, the DNA is TGCAGTGCTAGTAGCGGCGTTGTCTACACCTTC.

The genes are TRBV9 and TRBJ1-5; possibly TRBD1 for D (6 bases). The CDR3 spans 14 residues. The ends were cut back, 4 bases at V and 0 bases at J, with 8 bases in the middle. Looked up from germline, CDR1 is SGDLS and CDR2 is YYNGEE. As DNA, the CDR3 is TGTGCCAGCAGCAGGGGGGATAGCAATCAGCCCCAGCATTTT. Protein sequence: CASSRGDSNQPQHF.

This clone was seen a single time. The V call is TRBV4-3, the J call TRBJ2-5; TRBD1 aligns across 9 bases. The junction had 7 bases not matched to a gene; V was cut back by 0 bases and J by 5 bases. The CDR3 covers 16 residues. From germline, CDR1 is LGHNA and CDR2 YSLEER. As DNA, the CDR3 is TGCGCCAGCAGCCAAGATCTTAACAGGGGGCCCGAGACCCAGTACTTC. It is translated as CASSQDLNRGPETQYF.

The chain is built from TRBV6-2 or TRBV6-3 and TRBJ1-2; 8 positions match TRBD1. The germline V gene encodes CDR1 MNHEY and CDR2 SVGEGT. The CDR3 covers 15 residues. V gave up 2 bases and J gave up 7 bases; unmatched junction bases: 9. Here the CDR3 DNA reads TGTGCCAGCAGTTACCGCGGACAGGGTACTGCTGGCTACACCTTC. Translated: CASSYRGQGTAGYTF.

The rearrangement joins TRBV9 to TRBJ2-1; TRBD2 matches at 11 bases. The length of the CDR3 is 15 residues. CDR1 and CDR2 from the germline V gene are SGDLS and YYNGEE. Germline trimming cut 4 bases from V and 5 bases from J; bases unmatched to any gene: 5. The CDR3 region is CASSPRLAGNNEQFF. The CDR3 DNA follows: TGTGCCAGCAGCCCCAGACTAGCGGGGAACAATGAGCAGTTCTTC.

A few counts support this clone. J is TRBJ1-1 and V is TRBV5-8; tentative D call: TRBD1 (5 bases). The CDR3 consists of 11 residues. Trimming removed 2 bases from V and 11 bases from J, with 10 bases in between. Germline values: CDR1 SGHTS, CDR2 YDEGEE. The CDR3 here is CASSFGQEAFF. In DNA form, the CDR3 reads TGTGCCAGCAGCTTTGGACAAGAGGCTTTCTTT.

This clone was seen just once. The chain links TRBV28 to TRBJ1-5; 7 bases align to TRBD1. CDR1 is MDHEN and CDR2 is SYDVKM in the germline V gene. CDR3 length equals 15 residues. V was clipped by 4 bases and J by 5 bases; unmatched bases: 8. The CDR3 reads CASSSPGTAYQPQHF. CDR3 nucleotides: TGTGCCAGCAGTTCCCCCGGGACAGCATATCAGCCCCAGCATTTT.

This clone was observed a single time. The chain uses TRBV2 and TRBJ1-1, with D uncertain. Trimming cost V 1 base and J 5 bases, with 11 bases left between them. The CDR3 length is 14 residues. Germline assignment: CDR1 SNHLY and CDR2 FYNNEI. CDR3 DNA: TGTGCCAGCAGTGAAGATGCGGATAGGACTGAAGCTTTCTTT. Translated: CASSEDADRTEAFF.

V usage is TRBV6-2 or TRBV6-3 and J usage is TRBJ2-2; D is undetermined. Trimming pared 3 bases from V and 5 bases from J, leaving 7 bases between. Per the germline V gene, CDR1 is MNHEY and CDR2 is SVGEGT. The CDR3 is 13 amino acids. The CDR3: CASSYLGTGELFF. The CDR3 DNA reads as TGTGCCAGCAGTTATCTAGGGACCGGGGAGCTGTTTTTT.

This chain connects TRBV29-1 to TRBJ2-3, with a possible D match to TRBD1 (7 bases). Germline CDR1 reads SQVTM; CDR2 reads ANQGSEA. The CDR3 totals 16 residues. Trimming removed 8 bases from V and 1 base from J, with 22 bases in between. CDR3 amino acids: CSTKGEAGTGTDTQYF. CDR3 DNA: TGCAGCACGAAAGGGGAGGCGGGGACAGGCACAGATACGCAGTATTTT.

The rearrangement joins TRBV6-5 to TRBJ1-1; tentative D call: TRBD1 (6 bases). The CDR3 is 12 residues long. In germline, CDR1 is MNHEY, CDR2 SVGAGI. Trimming removed 6 bases at V and 7 bases at J, with 12 bases between. DNA of the CDR3: TGTGCCAGCAGAGGGGGAATAAGTGAAGCTTTCTTT. Translating gives CASRGGISEAFF.

The chain recombines TRBV19 with TRBJ1-2; D possibly corresponds to TRBD1 (5 bases). CDR1 and CDR2 (germline): LNHDA, SQIVND (reference sequence). V lost 3 bases and J lost 5, with 10 bases in between. This CDR3 spans 13 amino acids. CDR3 region: CASSMRGQYGYTF. CDR3 DNA: TGTGCCAGTAGTATGAGGGGCCAGTATGGCTACACCTTC.

The rearrangement joins TRBV7-2 to TRBJ2-7, with a weak D call TRBD2 (5 bases). This CDR3 comprises 13 residues. The V end was cut by 2 bases, the J end by 6 bases, with 11 bases between. Germline V gene sequence: CDR1 SGHTA, CDR2 FQGNSA. In DNA form, the CDR3 reads TGTGCCAGCAGCTTAAGTAGCGCTCGCGAGCAGTACTTC. This codes for CASSLSSAREQYF.

The chain recombines TRBV13 with TRBJ2-7; weak D call: TRBD1 (5 bases). Germline CDR1 PRHDT, CDR2 FYEKMQ (reference sequence). The CDR3 has 15 residues. V dropped 3 bases and J dropped 5 bases, with 17 bases sitting between them. As DNA, the CDR3 is TGTGCCAGCAGCTTTGGTGGGGCCGCCTCTAACGAGCAGTACTTC. Its translation is CASSFGGAASNEQYF.

This sequence joins TRBV29-1 and TRBJ2-3; no reliable D call. Per germline, CDR1 SQVTM and CDR2 ANQGSEA. Trimming stripped 8 bases from V and 0 bases from J, with 18 bases between. The CDR3 covers 15 residues. CDR3 bases: TGCAGCCCACCCAACCACCAACCGAGCACAGATACGCAGTATTTT. Translation: CSPPNHQPSTDTQYF.

This clone was observed a single time. The rearrangement links TRBV28 to TRBJ1-2; weak D call: TRBD1 (5 bases). The V gene lost 5 bases and the J gene lost 2 bases, with 21 bases spanning the gap. Germline values: CDR1 MDHEN, CDR2 SYDVKM. CDR3 length: 17 amino acids. The CDR3 region is CASSRPLGGEGNYGYTF. The CDR3 nucleotides are TGTGCCAGCAGTCGGCCCCTAGGAGGGGAAGGCAACTATGGCTACACCTTC.

The chain employs TRBV13 and TRBJ2-3; D is undetermined. The CDR3 runs to 18 residues. Per germline, CDR1 PRHDT and CDR2 FYEKMQ (reference sequence). V dropped 4 bases and J dropped 0 bases, with 20 bases sitting between them. The CDR3 loop reads CASSSFAEPTPSTDTQYF. CDR3 nucleotide sequence: TGTGCCAGCAGCTCCTTCGCGGAGCCGACCCCTAGCACAGATACGCAGTATTTT.

This clone was seen more than once but under ten times. The chain recombines TRBV7-3 with TRBJ2-3; 8 bases match TRBD2. The V gene's germline CDR1 is SGHTA and CDR2 FQGTGA. The CDR3 covers 16 residues. V shed 5 bases, J shed 3 bases, and the junction held 10 bases outside the gene matches. The CDR3 protein is CASSPTPGTRTDTQYF. CDR3 DNA sequence: TGTGCCAGCAGCCCAACCCCCGGGACTAGGACAGATACGCAGTATTTT.

This clone came up once. The chain employs TRBV9 and TRBJ2-1; 8 nucleotides match TRBD2. J gave up 8 bases and V 6 bases, and 16 bases lay outside the gene matches. The germline CDR1 and CDR2 sequences are SGDLS and YYNGEE. CDR3 length: 16 amino acids. This CDR3 is CASNLLPGLESDEQFF. In DNA form, the CDR3 reads TGTGCCAGCAACCTACTACCGGGACTAGAATCCGATGAGCAGTTCTTC.

This clone has just a few counts. The genes are TRBV6-5 and TRBJ1-4, with 8 bases aligning to TRBD1. After removal of 6 bases from V and 8 bases from J, the junction contained 11 bases not matched to a gene. The CDR3 contains 15 residues. CDR1 and CDR2 from the germline V gene are MNHEY and SVGAGI. CDR3 amino acids: CASRSQGVLGEKLFF. CDR3 nucleotide sequence: TGTGCCAGCAGGTCACAGGGGGTCTTAGGCGAAAAACTGTTTTTT.